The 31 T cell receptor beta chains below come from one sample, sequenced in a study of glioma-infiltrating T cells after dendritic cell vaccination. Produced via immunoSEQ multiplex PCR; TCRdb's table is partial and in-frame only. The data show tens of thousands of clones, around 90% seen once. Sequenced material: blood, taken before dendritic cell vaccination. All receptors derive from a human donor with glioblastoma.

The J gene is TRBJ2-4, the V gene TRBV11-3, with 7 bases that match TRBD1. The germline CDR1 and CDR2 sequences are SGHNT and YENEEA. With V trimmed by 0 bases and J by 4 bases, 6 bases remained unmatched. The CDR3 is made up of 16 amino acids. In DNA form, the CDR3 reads TGTGCCAGCAGCTTAGAGTACCGGACAGGAAAAAACATTCAGTACTTC. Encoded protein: CASSLEYRTGKNIQYF.

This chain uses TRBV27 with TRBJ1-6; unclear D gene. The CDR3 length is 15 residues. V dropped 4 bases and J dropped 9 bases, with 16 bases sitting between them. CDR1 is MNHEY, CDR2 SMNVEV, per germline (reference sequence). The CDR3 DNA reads TGTGCCAGCAGTTCCCCGAATCGAGCCTCTTCACCCCTCCACTTT. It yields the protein CASSSPNRASSPLHF.

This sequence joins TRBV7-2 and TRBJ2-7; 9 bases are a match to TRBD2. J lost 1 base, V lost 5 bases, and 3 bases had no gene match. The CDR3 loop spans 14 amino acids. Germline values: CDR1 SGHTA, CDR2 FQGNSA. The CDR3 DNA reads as TGTGCCAGCAGCCCGGGACTAGCATCCTACGAGCAGTACTTC. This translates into CASSPGLASYEQYF.

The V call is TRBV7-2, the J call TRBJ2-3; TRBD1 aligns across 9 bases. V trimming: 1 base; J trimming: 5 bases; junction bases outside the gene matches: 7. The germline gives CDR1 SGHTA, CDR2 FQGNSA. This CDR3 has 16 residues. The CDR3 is CASSLVGTGPQDTQYF. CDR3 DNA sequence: TGTGCCAGCAGCTTAGTGGGGACAGGGCCTCAAGATACGCAGTATTTT. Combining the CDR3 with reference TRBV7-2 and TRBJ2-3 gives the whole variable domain GAGVSQSPSNKVTEKGKDVELRCDPISGHTALYWYRQSLGQGLEFLIYFQGNSAPDKSGLPSDRFSAERTGGSVSTLTIQRTQQEDSAVYLCASSLVGTGPQDTQYFGPGTRLTVL.

The DNA of the CDR3 is TGTGCCTGGAAGGGACAGGGGGCTGGTTACGAGCAGTACTTC. Translation gives CAWKGQGAGYEQYF. The chain employs TRBV30 and TRBJ2-7; 12 nucleotides align to TRBD1. Trimming at V came to 4 bases and at J to 4 bases, leaving 5 bases not matched to a gene. This CDR3 has 14 residues. Germline-derived CDR1 and CDR2 are GTSNPN and SVGIG (reference sequence).

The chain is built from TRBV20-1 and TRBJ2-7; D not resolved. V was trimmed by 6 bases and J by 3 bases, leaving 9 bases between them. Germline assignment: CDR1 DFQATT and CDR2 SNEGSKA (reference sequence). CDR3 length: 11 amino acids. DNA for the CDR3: TGCAGTGCCGCGGCGAACTACGAGCAGTACTTC. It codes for CSAAANYEQYF.

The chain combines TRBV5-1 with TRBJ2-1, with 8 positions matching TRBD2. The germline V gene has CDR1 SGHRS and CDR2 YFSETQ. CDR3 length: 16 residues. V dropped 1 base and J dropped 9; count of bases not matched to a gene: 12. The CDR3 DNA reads TGCGCCAGCAGCTTGCCTTCCAGCGGGGGTACCGGTGAGCAGTTCTTC. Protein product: CASSLPSSGGTGEQFF. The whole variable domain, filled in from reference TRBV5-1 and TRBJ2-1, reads KAGVTQTPRYLIKTRGQQVTLSCSPISGHRSVSWYQQTPGQGLQFLFEYFSETQRNKGNFPGRFSGRQFSNSRSEMNVSTLELGDSALYLCASSLPSSGGTGEQFFGPGTRLTVL.

CDR3 amino acids: CASSAPGGRIYNEQFF. CDR3 DNA sequence: TGTGCCAGTAGTGCCCCAGGGGGTCGGATTTACAATGAGCAGTTCTTC. This chain connects TRBV19 to TRBJ2-1, with 7 bases fitting TRBD1. Germline V gene data show CDR1 as LNHDA and CDR2 as SQIVND (reference sequence). CDR3 size: 16 residues. With V trimmed by 5 bases and J by 4 bases, 11 bases remained unmatched.

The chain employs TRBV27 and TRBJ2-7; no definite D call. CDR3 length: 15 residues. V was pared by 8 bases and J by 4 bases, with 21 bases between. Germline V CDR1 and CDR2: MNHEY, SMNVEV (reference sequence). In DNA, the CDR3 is TGTGCCAGCGCCATAGGCACAGCCCTTCGGTACGAGCAGTACTTC. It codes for CASAIGTALRYEQYF.

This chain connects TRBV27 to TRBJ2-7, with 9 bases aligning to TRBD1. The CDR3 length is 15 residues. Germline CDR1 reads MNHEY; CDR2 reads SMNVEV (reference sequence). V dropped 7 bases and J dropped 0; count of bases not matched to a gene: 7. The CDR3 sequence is CASTTGTGNSYEQYF. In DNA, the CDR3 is TGTGCCAGCACTACCGGGACAGGGAACTCCTACGAGCAGTACTTC.

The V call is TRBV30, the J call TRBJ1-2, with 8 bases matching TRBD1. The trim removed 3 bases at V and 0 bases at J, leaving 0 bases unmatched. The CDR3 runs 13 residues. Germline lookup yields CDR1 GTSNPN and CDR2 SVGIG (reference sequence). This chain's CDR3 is CAWRGQANYGYTF. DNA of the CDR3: TGTGCCTGGAGGGGACAGGCTAACTATGGCTACACCTTC.

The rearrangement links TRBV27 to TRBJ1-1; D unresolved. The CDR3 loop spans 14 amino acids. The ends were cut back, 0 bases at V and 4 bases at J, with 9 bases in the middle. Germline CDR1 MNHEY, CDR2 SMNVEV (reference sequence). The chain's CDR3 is CASSLSRGSTEAFF. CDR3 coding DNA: TGTGCCAGCAGTTTATCGAGAGGGTCCACTGAAGCTTTCTTT.

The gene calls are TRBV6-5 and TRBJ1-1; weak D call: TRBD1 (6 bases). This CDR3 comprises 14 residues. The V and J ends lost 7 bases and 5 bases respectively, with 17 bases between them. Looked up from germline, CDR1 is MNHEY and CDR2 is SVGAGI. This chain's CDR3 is CASINTGSQTEAFF. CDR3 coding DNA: TGTGCCAGCATTAACACAGGGAGTCAGACTGAAGCTTTCTTT.

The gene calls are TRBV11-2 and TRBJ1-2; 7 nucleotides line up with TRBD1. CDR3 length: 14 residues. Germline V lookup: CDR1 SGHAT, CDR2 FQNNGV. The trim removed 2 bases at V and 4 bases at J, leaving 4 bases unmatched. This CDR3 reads CASSLQTGSYGYTF. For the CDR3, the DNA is TGTGCCAGCAGCTTACAGACAGGGAGCTATGGCTACACCTTC.

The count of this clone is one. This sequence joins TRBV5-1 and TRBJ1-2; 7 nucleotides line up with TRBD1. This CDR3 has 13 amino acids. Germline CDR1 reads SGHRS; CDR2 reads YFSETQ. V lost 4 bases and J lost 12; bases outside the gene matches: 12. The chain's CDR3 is CASSPNRGSLDTF. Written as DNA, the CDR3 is TGCGCCAGCAGCCCCAACAGGGGATCATTGGACACCTTC.

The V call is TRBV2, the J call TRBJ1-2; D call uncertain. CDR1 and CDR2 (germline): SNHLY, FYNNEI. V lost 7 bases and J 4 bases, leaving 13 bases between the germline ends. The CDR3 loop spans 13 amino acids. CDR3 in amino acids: CASNGETLYGYTF. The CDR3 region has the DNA TGTGCCAGCAACGGGGAAACGCTCTATGGCTACACCTTC.

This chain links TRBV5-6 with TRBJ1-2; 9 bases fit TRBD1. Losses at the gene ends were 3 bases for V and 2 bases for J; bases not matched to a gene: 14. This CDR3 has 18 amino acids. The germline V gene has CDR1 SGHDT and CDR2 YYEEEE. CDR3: CASSSSLWRGQGNYGYTF. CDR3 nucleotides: TGTGCCAGCAGCTCCTCCCTATGGCGGGGACAGGGAAACTATGGCTACACCTTC.

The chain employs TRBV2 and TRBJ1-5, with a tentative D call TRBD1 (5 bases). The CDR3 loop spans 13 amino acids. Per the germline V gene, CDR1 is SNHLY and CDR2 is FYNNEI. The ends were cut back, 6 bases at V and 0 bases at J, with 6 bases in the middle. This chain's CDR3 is CASRQASNQPQHF. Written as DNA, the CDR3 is TGTGCCAGCAGACAGGCTAGCAATCAGCCCCAGCATTTT.

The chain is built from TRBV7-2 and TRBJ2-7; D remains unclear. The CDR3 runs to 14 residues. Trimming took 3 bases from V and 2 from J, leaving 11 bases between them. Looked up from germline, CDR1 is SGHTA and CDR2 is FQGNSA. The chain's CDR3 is CASSFLTVPYEQYF. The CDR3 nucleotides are TGTGCCAGCAGCTTCCTAACTGTCCCCTACGAGCAGTACTTC.

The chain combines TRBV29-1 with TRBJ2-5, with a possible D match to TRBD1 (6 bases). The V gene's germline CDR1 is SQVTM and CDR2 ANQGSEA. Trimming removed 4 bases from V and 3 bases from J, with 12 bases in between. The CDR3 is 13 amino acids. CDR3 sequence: CSVVGTTKETQYF. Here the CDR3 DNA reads TGCAGCGTTGTCGGGACAACCAAAGAGACCCAGTACTTC.

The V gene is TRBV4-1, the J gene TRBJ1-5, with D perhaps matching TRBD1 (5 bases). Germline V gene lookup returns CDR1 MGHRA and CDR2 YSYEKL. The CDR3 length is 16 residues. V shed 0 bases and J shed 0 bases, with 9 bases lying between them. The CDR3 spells CASSQDWGISNQPQHF. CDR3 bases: TGCGCCAGCAGCCAAGATTGGGGCATTAGCAATCAGCCCCAGCATTTT.

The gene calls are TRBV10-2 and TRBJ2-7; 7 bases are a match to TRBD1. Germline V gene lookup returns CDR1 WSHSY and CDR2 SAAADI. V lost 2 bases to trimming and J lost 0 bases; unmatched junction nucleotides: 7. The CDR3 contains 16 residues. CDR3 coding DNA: TGCGCCAGCAGTGAGGCAGGGGGAGACAGCTCCTACGAGCAGTACTTC. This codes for CASSEAGGDSSYEQYF.

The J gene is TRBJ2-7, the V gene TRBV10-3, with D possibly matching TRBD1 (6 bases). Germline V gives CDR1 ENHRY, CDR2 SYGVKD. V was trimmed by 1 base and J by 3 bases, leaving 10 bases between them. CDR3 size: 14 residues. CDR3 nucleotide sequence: TGTGCCATCAGTGAGTTTCAGGGGTACTACGAGCAGTACTTC. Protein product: CAISEFQGYYEQYF.

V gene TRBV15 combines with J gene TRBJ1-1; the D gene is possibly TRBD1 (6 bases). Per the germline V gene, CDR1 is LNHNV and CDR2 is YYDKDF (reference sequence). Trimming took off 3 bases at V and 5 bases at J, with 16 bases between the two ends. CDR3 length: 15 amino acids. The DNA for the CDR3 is TGTGCCACCAGCAGGTCCCCAGGGGCCTTAACTGAAGCTTTCTTT. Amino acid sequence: CATSRSPGALTEAFF.

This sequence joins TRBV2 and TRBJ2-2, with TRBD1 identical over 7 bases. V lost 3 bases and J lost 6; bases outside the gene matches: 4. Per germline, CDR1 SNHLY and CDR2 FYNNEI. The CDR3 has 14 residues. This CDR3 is CASSELQGAGELFF. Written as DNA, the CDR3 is TGTGCCAGCAGTGAGTTGCAGGGGGCCGGGGAGCTGTTTTTT.

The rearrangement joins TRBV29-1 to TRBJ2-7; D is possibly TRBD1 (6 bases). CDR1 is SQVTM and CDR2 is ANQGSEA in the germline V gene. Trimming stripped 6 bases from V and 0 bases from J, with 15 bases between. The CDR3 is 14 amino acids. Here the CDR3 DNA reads TGCAGCGTACCCAGGACAGACAGCTCCTACGAGCAGTACTTC. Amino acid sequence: CSVPRTDSSYEQYF.

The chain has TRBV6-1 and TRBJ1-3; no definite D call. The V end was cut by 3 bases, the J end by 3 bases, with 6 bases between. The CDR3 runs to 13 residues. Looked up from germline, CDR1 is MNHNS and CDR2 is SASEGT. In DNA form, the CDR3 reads TGTGCCAGCAGTGAGGGGAGTGGAAACACCATATATTTT. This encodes CASSEGSGNTIYF.

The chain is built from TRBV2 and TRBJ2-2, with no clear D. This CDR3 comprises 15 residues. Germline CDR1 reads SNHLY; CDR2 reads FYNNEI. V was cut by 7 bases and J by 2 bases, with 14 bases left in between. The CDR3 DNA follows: TGTGCCAGCACCGGTAGGCAGCGAAACACCGGGGAGCTGTTTTTT. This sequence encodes CASTGRQRNTGELFF.

The CDR3 is CASSNEPGQKNQPQHF. The CDR3 DNA reads TGTGCCAGCAGCAATGAACCGGGACAGAAAAATCAGCCCCAGCATTTT. This chain links TRBV9 with TRBJ1-5, with TRBD1 matching 7 bases. J gave up 4 bases and V 4 bases, and 11 bases lay outside the gene matches. Germline V gene lookup returns CDR1 SGDLS and CDR2 YYNGEE. The CDR3 consists of 16 residues.

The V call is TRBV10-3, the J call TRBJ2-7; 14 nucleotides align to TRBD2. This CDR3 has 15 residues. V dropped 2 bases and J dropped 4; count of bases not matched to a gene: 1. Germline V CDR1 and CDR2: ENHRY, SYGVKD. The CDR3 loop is CAISEGTSGSYEQYF. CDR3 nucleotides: TGTGCCATCAGTGAGGGGACTAGCGGGAGTTACGAGCAGTACTTC.

This CDR3 reads CASSLQGGGNEQFF. CDR3 coding DNA: TGTGCCAGCAGCTTACAGGGGGGAGGCAATGAGCAGTTCTTC. The chain couples TRBV5-4 to TRBJ2-1; 8 nucleotides align to TRBD1. This CDR3 spans 14 amino acids. Germline values: CDR1 SGHNT, CDR2 YYREEE (reference sequence). J was trimmed by 6 bases and V by 2 bases; bases with no gene match: 4.